A single sample gave rise to the 9 T cell receptor beta chains below, sequenced in a study of blood T cell repertoires in COVID-19 (dated by TCRdb to 2018 to 2021). The library relied on the immunoSEQ multiplex PCR assay. TCRdb stores this immuneACCESS table with in-frame sequences only. Part of the clones is absent; in the studies checked, under half of the shortfall reflects unresolved V genes, and no reason is known for the rest. The sample table records approximately 59,000 clones; roughly three quarters of these occur just once. The top ten clones comprise more than 15% of the sample. Specimen: peripheral blood. The origin of the receptors is a man older than 75 with acute or convalescent COVID-19.

The chain employs TRBV7-8 and TRBJ1-2, with a weak D call TRBD1 (5 bases). The CDR3 contains 16 residues. Per germline, CDR1 SGHVS and CDR2 FQNEAQ. Trimming shortened V by 0 bases and J by 2 bases, and 13 bases separated the two germline ends. CDR3 coding DNA: TGTGCCAGCAGCTTAGCGGGGGGTCAACTCAACTATGGCTACACCTTC. Translated: CASSLAGGQLNYGYTF. Together with reference TRBV7-8 and TRBJ1-2, the CDR3 gives the full variable domain: GAGVSQSPRYKVAKRGQDVALRCDPISGHVSLFWYQQALGQGPEFLTYFQNEAQLDKSGLPSDRFFAERPEGSVSTLKIQRTQQEDSAVYLCASSLAGGQLNYGYTFGSGTRLTVV.

The table lists this clone with a few counts. The J gene is TRBJ2-1, the V gene TRBV12-5; D is uncertain. CDR1 and CDR2 (germline): LGHNT, FRNRAP. The CDR3 is 13 residues long. Trimming removed 1 base at V and 4 bases at J, with 5 bases between. CDR3 sequence (DNA): TGTGCTAGTGGTTTGGAACAGTACAATGAGCAGTTCTTC. Encoded protein: CASGLEQYNEQFF.

The chain joins TRBV7-9 to TRBJ2-3; weak D call: TRBD2 (6 bases). V was clipped by 5 bases and J by 0 bases, with 24 bases between them. The germline CDR1 and CDR2 sequences are SEHNR and FQNEAQ (reference sequence). The CDR3 covers 19 residues. In DNA form, the CDR3 reads TGTGCCAGCAGCCCCCTCGGCCCAGCGGGCCTACCAAGCACAGATACGCAGTATTTT. Translated: CASSPLGPAGLPSTDTQYF.

V is TRBV3-1 (or the pseudogene TRBV3-2) and J is TRBJ2-7; 9 nucleotides agree with TRBD2. With V trimmed by 0 bases and J by 3 bases, 6 bases remained unmatched. The CDR3 extends over 16 amino acids. From germline, CDR1 is LGHDT and CDR2 YNNKEL (reference sequence). The CDR3 DNA sequence: TGTGCCAGCAGCCAAGATCAAGTAGCGGGAGACTACGAGCAGTACTTC. Translated, it gives CASSQDQVAGDYEQYF.

Remarks on this clone: In the same sample, other DNA sequences code for this CDR3. This chain uses TRBV9 with TRBJ1-1; no reliable D call. CDR3 length: 14 amino acids. The V gene lost 0 bases and the J gene lost 1 base, with 7 bases spanning the gap. The germline CDR1 and CDR2 sequences are SGDLS and YYNGEE. The CDR3 nucleotides read TGTGCCAGCAGCGTAGTAAGAGAGAACACTGAAGCTTTCTTT. Amino acid sequence: CASSVVRENTEAFF.

The chain couples TRBV28 to TRBJ2-4, with 7 bases fitting TRBD1. The V gene's germline CDR1 is MDHEN and CDR2 SYDVKM. The CDR3 sequence is 16 residues long. V shed 5 bases, J shed 5 bases, and the junction held 12 bases outside the gene matches. This chain's CDR3 is CASSPPAGTDQNIQYF. The CDR3 DNA reads TGTGCCAGCAGTCCCCCTGCCGGGACAGATCAAAACATTCAGTACTTC.

This clone was detected only once. The gene calls are TRBV7-2 and TRBJ2-7, with TRBD1 identical over 9 bases. CDR3 length: 15 residues. V lost 8 bases, J lost 2 bases, and 10 bases stayed unmatched. Germline assignment: CDR1 SGHTA and CDR2 FQGNSA. The chain's CDR3 is CASRYPGQGAYEQYF. DNA of the CDR3: TGTGCCAGCCGATATCCGGGACAGGGTGCCTACGAGCAGTACTTC.

This clone showed up just once. The gene calls are TRBV25-1 and TRBJ1-1; D remains unclear. The CDR3 extends over 13 amino acids. Trimming shortened V by 0 bases and J by 1 base, and 3 bases separated the two germline ends. CDR1 and CDR2 (germline): MGHDK, SYGVNS. CDR3: CASSEYRNTEAFF. In nucleotides, the CDR3 is TGTGCCAGCAGTGAATACAGGAACACTGAAGCTTTCTTT.

V and J are TRBV3-1 (or the pseudogene TRBV3-2) and TRBJ2-5, with D maybe TRBD1 (5 bases). Trimming left V 0 bases short and J 2 bases short, with 10 bases between. The length of the CDR3 is 15 residues. Germline V gives CDR1 LGHDT, CDR2 YNNKEL (reference sequence). As DNA, the CDR3 is TGTGCCAGCAGCCAAGATGTGGGGCCACAAGAGACCCAGTACTTC. It yields the protein CASSQDVGPQETQYF.